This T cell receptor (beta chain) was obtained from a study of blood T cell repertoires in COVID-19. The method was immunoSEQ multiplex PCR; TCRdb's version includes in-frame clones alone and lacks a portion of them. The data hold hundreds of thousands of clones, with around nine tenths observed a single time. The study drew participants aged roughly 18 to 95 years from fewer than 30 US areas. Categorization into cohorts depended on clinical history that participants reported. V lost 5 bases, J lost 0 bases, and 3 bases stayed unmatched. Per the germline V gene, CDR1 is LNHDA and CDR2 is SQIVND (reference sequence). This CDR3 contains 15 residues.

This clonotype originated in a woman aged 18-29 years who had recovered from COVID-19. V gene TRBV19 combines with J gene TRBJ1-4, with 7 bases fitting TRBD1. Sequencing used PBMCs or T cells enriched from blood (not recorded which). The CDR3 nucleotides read TGTGCCAGTAGTTACGGGACAGCAACTAATGAAAAACTGTTTTTT. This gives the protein CASSYGTATNEKLFF.